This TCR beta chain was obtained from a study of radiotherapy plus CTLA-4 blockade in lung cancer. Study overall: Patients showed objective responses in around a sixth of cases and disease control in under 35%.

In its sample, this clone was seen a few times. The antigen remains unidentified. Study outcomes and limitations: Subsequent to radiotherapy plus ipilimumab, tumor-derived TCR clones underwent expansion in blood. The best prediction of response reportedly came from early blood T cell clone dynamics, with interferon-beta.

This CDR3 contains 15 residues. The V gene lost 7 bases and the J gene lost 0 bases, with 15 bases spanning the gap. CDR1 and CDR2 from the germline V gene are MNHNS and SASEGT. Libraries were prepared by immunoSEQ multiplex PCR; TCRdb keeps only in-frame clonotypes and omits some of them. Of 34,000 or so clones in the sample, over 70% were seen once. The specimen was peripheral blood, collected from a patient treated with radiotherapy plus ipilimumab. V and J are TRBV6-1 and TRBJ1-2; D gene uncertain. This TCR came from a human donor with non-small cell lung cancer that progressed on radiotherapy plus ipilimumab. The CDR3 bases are TGTGCCAGCACCCCCCAGGCAGTCGCTAACTATGGCTACACCTTC. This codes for CASTPQAVANYGYTF.